Listed here are 9 T cell receptor beta chains from one sample, sequenced in a study of shared clonotypes between healthy human individuals. Clones were read by immunoSEQ multiplex PCR, and TCRdb kept only the in-frame ones, dropping some. The repertoire includes about 510,000 clones, 75% to 80% of them detected once, and 12% sits in the top ten. The specimen was PBMCs. These receptors were collected from a woman aged 40 to 50 in good health. Some clones in this sample may be carry-over from other donors' samples.

The V and J genes are TRBV28 and TRBJ2-5; 12 positions match TRBD2. The J segment lost 4 bases and the V segment lost 3 bases, leaving 6 bases of the junction unmatched. CDR1 is MDHEN, CDR2 SYDVKM, per germline. This CDR3 spans 16 amino acids. CDR3 in amino acids: CASSFPSGRGPETQYF. CDR3 nucleotides: TGTGCCAGCAGTTTCCCTAGCGGGAGGGGGCCAGAGACCCAGTACTTC.

As regards this clone: Other DNA sequences in the sample encode the same CDR3. The V and J genes are TRBV9 and TRBJ2-5; D perhaps matches TRBD2 (5 bases). The V gene lost 4 bases and the J gene lost 5 bases, with 12 bases spanning the gap. CDR3 length equals 13 residues. Germline-derived CDR1 and CDR2 are SGDLS and YYNGEE. DNA for the CDR3: TGTGCCAGCAGCTCCCCACCGGGGGAGACCCAGTACTTC. Its protein product is CASSSPPGETQYF.

This rearrangement joins TRBV11-1 to TRBJ2-3; D not certain. Germline V gives CDR1 SGHAT, CDR2 FQDESV (reference sequence). The V and J ends lost 3 bases and 4 bases respectively, with 5 bases between them. There are 12 residues in the CDR3. CDR3 sequence: CASSLRPDTQYF. CDR3 DNA sequence: TGTGCCAGCAGCTTGAGACCAGATACGCAGTATTTT.

This clone occurred a few times. Other DNA sequences within the sample encode an identical CDR3. The rearrangement joins TRBV7-3 to TRBJ2-2; the D call may be TRBD1 or TRBD2 (5 bases each). V lost 1 base and J lost 3, with 9 bases in between. CDR1 is SGHTA, CDR2 FQGTGA, per germline. CDR3 length: 15 residues. For the CDR3, the DNA is TGTGCCAGCAGCTTAAGAGGGGCGGACACCGGGGAGCTGTTTTTT. Its protein product is CASSLRGADTGELFF. Based on the CDR3 plus reference TRBV7-3 and TRBJ2-2, the full variable domain is GAGVSQTPSNKVTEKGKYVELRCDPISGHTALYWYRQSLGQGPEFLIYFQGTGAADDSGLPNDRFFAVRPEGSVSTLKIQRTERGDSAVYLCASSLRGADTGELFFGEGSRLTVL.

The chain links TRBV5-4 to TRBJ2-3; no definite D call. V gave up 2 bases and J gave up 5 bases, with 3 bases separating them. Per germline, CDR1 SGHNT and CDR2 YYREEE (reference sequence). The CDR3 covers 11 residues. CDR3 bases: TGTGCCAGCAGCTTCCGAGATACGCAGTATTTT. Residues: CASSFRDTQYF.

In this sample, this clone turned up once. The rearrangement links TRBV6-5 to TRBJ2-1; D call uncertain. In germline, CDR1 is MNHEY, CDR2 SVGAGI. The CDR3 totals 13 residues. Trimming pared 0 bases from V and 4 bases from J, leaving 4 bases between. This chain's CDR3 is CASSYSTYNEQFF. The CDR3 DNA follows: TGTGCCAGCAGTTACTCGACTTACAATGAGCAGTTCTTC.

The chain uses TRBV6-1 and TRBJ1-2; maybe TRBD1 (6 bases). With 6 bases removed from V and 4 bases from J, the gap between germline ends came to 12 bases. The V gene's germline CDR1 is MNHNS and CDR2 SASEGT. The CDR3 covers 13 residues. The CDR3 bases are TGTGCCAGCAGACCAACAGGGATCTATGGCTACACCTTC. Translation: CASRPTGIYGYTF.

V and J are TRBV4-1 and TRBJ1-6; unclear D gene. Deletions cut 1 base from V and 0 bases from J, with 16 bases between. The CDR3 length is 19 residues. Germline-derived CDR1 and CDR2 are MGHRA and YSYEKL. The CDR3 DNA sequence: TGCGCCAGCAGCCAAGCCGCCCTCGGTAGGGCCTCCTATAATTCACCCCTCCACTTT. This gives the protein CASSQAALGRASYNSPLHF.

This sequence joins TRBV11-2 and TRBJ1-4; 9 nucleotides agree with TRBD1. Trimming took 4 bases from V and 8 from J; bases not matched to a gene: 11. CDR1 SGHAT and CDR2 FQNNGV come from the germline V gene. This CDR3 region has 16 residues. The CDR3 reads CASSYRPGQGREKLFF. The DNA for the CDR3 is TGTGCCAGCAGCTATCGACCGGGACAGGGTCGAGAAAAACTGTTTTTT.